A selection of T cell receptor beta chains follows, all from one sample in a study of early T cells in non-severe SARS-CoV-2 infection. TCRdb reprocessed the 5' RACE reads via MiXCR and lists one record per CDR3 protein. The table includes approximately 70,000 distinct CDR3 sequences, 10% to 15% detected once. Input material: whole blood. The receptors here all came from an adult who was a healthcare worker with PCR-confirmed SARS-CoV-2 infection or an uninfected control (not recorded which). CDR3s include the opening cysteine and the closing phenylalanine or tryptophan. A D gene is named only where the DNA matches it firmly. Size values are once, few and many counts, or a class for expanded clones, and some rows have none.

CDR3nt: TGTGCCAGCAGTGGACAGGAGATCTCCTACGAGCAGTACTTC; CDR3aa: CASSGQEISYEQYF; v_gene: TRBV12-3/TRBV12-4; j_gene: TRBJ2-7; d_gene: TRBD1; abundance: few
CDR3nt: TGTGCCAGCAGCCAAACACCCCCCGAGCAGTACTTC; CDR3aa: CASSQTPPEQYF; v_gene: TRBV14; j_gene: TRBJ2-7; d_gene: NA; abundance: many
CDR3nt: TGTGCCAGCAGCGGGAACACCGGGGAGCTGTTTTTT; CDR3aa: CASSGNTGELFF; v_gene: TRBV27; j_gene: TRBJ2-2; d_gene: NA; abundance: NA
CDR3nt: TGTGCCTGGAGGGACGGCGGGGAGCTGTTTTTT; CDR3aa: CAWRDGGELFF; v_gene: TRBV30; j_gene: TRBJ2-2; d_gene: NA; abundance: many
CDR3nt: TGTGCCAGCAGTAGTACCCCCCGGGGCTACACCTTC; CDR3aa: CASSSTPRGYTF; v_gene: TRBV6-5; j_gene: TRBJ1-2; d_gene: NA; abundance: many
CDR3nt: TGTGCCAGCAGCAAAGTTACCAGCTCCTACGAGCAGTACTTC; CDR3aa: CASSKVTSSYEQYF; v_gene: TRBV21-1; j_gene: TRBJ2-7; d_gene: NA; abundance: NA
CDR3nt: TGCAGCGGTAAGGCTGAAGATACGCAGTATTTT; CDR3aa: CSGKAEDTQYF; v_gene: TRBV20-1; j_gene: TRBJ2-3; d_gene: NA; abundance: NA
CDR3nt: TGTGCCAGCAGCTTGGAAGGGGAAGCTTTCTTT; CDR3aa: CASSLEGEAFF; v_gene: TRBV5-6; j_gene: TRBJ1-1; d_gene: NA; abundance: few
CDR3nt: TGCGCCAGCAGCTTGGCCGGAGTTACCGGGGAGCTGTTTTTT; CDR3aa: CASSLAGVTGELFF; v_gene: TRBV5-1; j_gene: TRBJ2-2; d_gene: NA; abundance: few
CDR3nt: TGCAGCGCCCTGACAGGGGGCGAATTGTTCTTT; CDR3aa: CSALTGGELFF; v_gene: TRBV29-1; j_gene: TRBJ1-1; d_gene: TRBD1; abundance: few
CDR3nt: TGCGCCAGCAGCGAGGTCCTAGCCAAAAACATTCAGTACTTC; CDR3aa: CASSEVLAKNIQYF; v_gene: TRBV5-1; j_gene: TRBJ2-4; d_gene: NA; abundance: many
CDR3nt: TGTGCCAGCAGCCGAGGACTTTACACCGGGGAGCTGTTTTTT; CDR3aa: CASSRGLYTGELFF; v_gene: TRBV7-6; j_gene: TRBJ2-2; d_gene: NA; abundance: many
CDR3nt: TGCAGCTCCCTCGGGAACACTGAAGCTTTCTTT; CDR3aa: CSSLGNTEAFF; v_gene: TRBV29-1; j_gene: TRBJ1-1; d_gene: NA; abundance: few
CDR3nt: TGTGCCAGCAGGCTACAGGCGAATGAGCAGTTCTTC; CDR3aa: CASRLQANEQFF; v_gene: TRBV7-9; j_gene: TRBJ2-1; d_gene: NA; abundance: few
CDR3nt: TGTGCCAGCAGCTTATTCGGAGGTTCCTACAATGAGCAGTTCTTC; CDR3aa: CASSLFGGSYNEQFF; v_gene: TRBV7-9; j_gene: TRBJ2-1; d_gene: NA; abundance: NA
CDR3nt: TGCAGTGCTACAGCCCCCCAGGGTGAAGCTTTCTTT; CDR3aa: CSATAPQGEAFF; v_gene: TRBV20-1; j_gene: TRBJ1-1; d_gene: NA; abundance: many
CDR3nt: TGCAGCGTTGATGTCGACAGGACTGAAGCTTTCTTT; CDR3aa: CSVDVDRTEAFF; v_gene: TRBV29-1; j_gene: TRBJ1-1; d_gene: NA; abundance: few
CDR3nt: TGTGCCAGCAGCCGCGGACCTCTGAACACTGAAGCTTTCTTT; CDR3aa: CASSRGPLNTEAFF; v_gene: TRBV7-2; j_gene: TRBJ1-1; d_gene: NA; abundance: NA
CDR3nt: TGTGCCAGCAGCTTGTCGTTCGGCCGGGGAGACGGCTACACCTTC; CDR3aa: CASSLSFGRGDGYTF; v_gene: TRBV5-5; j_gene: TRBJ1-2; d_gene: NA; abundance: NA
CDR3nt: TGTGCCAGCAGCTTAGGAAGTAACAATGAGCAGTTCTTC; CDR3aa: CASSLGSNNEQFF; v_gene: TRBV11-2; j_gene: TRBJ2-1; d_gene: NA; abundance: NA
CDR3nt: TGTGCCTTGGACAGGGGGACTGGCTACACCTTC; CDR3aa: CALDRGTGYTF; v_gene: TRBV12-3/TRBV12-4; j_gene: TRBJ1-2; d_gene: TRBD1; abundance: NA
CDR3nt: TGTGCCAGCAGCTCAACAGGACCCGGGGAGCTGTTTTTT; CDR3aa: CASSSTGPGELFF; v_gene: TRBV7-9; j_gene: TRBJ2-2; d_gene: NA; abundance: many
CDR3nt: TGTGCCAGCAGCTTACCTTACGGGGAGCTGTTTTTT; CDR3aa: CASSLPYGELFF; v_gene: TRBV11-2; j_gene: TRBJ2-2; d_gene: NA; abundance: few
CDR3nt: TGCAGCGCCGGGACTTTAGCCAAAAACATTCAGTACTTC; CDR3aa: CSAGTLAKNIQYF; v_gene: TRBV29-1; j_gene: TRBJ2-4; d_gene: NA; abundance: NA
CDR3nt: TGTGCCAGCTCACCCGCTGTAAGCACAGATACGCAGTATTTT; CDR3aa: CASSPAVSTDTQYF; v_gene: TRBV18; j_gene: TRBJ2-3; d_gene: NA; abundance: few
CDR3nt: TGTGCCAGCAGCCTTCGGACAGCAGGCCCGTATGGCTACACCTTC; CDR3aa: CASSLRTAGPYGYTF; v_gene: TRBV9; j_gene: TRBJ1-2; d_gene: NA; abundance: few
CDR3nt: TGTGCCAGCAGCTTGAAGACTAGCGTAACCACAGATACGCAGTATTTT; CDR3aa: CASSLKTSVTTDTQYF; v_gene: TRBV5-4; j_gene: TRBJ2-3; d_gene: TRBD2; abundance: many
CDR3nt: TGTGCCAGCAGCCAAGATGCCAGGGTCCTAGCGGGAGTCACCGCCAATGAGCAGTTCTTC; CDR3aa: CASSQDARVLAGVTANEQFF; v_gene: TRBV14; j_gene: TRBJ2-1; d_gene: TRBD2; abundance: NA
CDR3nt: TGCGCCAGCAGCCAACGGACCGCTTGGCTAGCGGATTACAATGAGCAGTTCTTC; CDR3aa: CASSQRTAWLADYNEQFF; v_gene: TRBV4-1; j_gene: TRBJ2-1; d_gene: TRBD2; abundance: many
CDR3nt: TGCAGCGCCCCTAATGCGGGAGGGCAAGAGACCCAGTACTTC; CDR3aa: CSAPNAGGQETQYF; v_gene: TRBV29-1; j_gene: TRBJ2-5; d_gene: TRBD2; abundance: few
CDR3nt: TGTGCCAGCAGCCTGAACAGGGGGGGACATGAAGCTTTCTTT; CDR3aa: CASSLNRGGHEAFF; v_gene: TRBV3-1; j_gene: TRBJ1-1; d_gene: TRBD1; abundance: NA
CDR3nt: TGTGCCAGCAGTCCCCGGACAGGGGAAGAGACCCAGTACTTC; CDR3aa: CASSPRTGEETQYF; v_gene: TRBV12-3/TRBV12-4; j_gene: TRBJ2-5; d_gene: TRBD1; abundance: NA
CDR3nt: TGTGCCAGCACCTCCGGGGTTAGAGACTATGGCTACACCTTC; CDR3aa: CASTSGVRDYGYTF; v_gene: TRBV28; j_gene: TRBJ1-2; d_gene: NA; abundance: few
CDR3nt: TGTGCCAGCGAGCGGGCTTCTGACAATGAGCAGTTCTTC; CDR3aa: CASERASDNEQFF; v_gene: TRBV6-6; j_gene: TRBJ2-1; d_gene: NA; abundance: few
CDR3nt: TGCAGCGCCGGGCGGGACACCTACAATGAGCAGTTCTTC; CDR3aa: CSAGRDTYNEQFF; v_gene: TRBV29-1; j_gene: TRBJ2-1; d_gene: NA; abundance: many
CDR3nt: TGTGCCAGTAGTATAGATACTAGCGGGACATTCTCTGGGGCCAACGTCCTGACTTTC; CDR3aa: CASSIDTSGTFSGANVLTF; v_gene: TRBV19; j_gene: TRBJ2-6; d_gene: TRBD2; abundance: few
CDR3nt: TGTGCCAGCAGCTTAGTTACCCAGGGAGGGACCGGGGAGCTGTTTTTT; CDR3aa: CASSLVTQGGTGELFF; v_gene: TRBV7-8; j_gene: TRBJ2-2; d_gene: TRBD2; abundance: many
CDR3nt: TGTGCCGCCAGTGACCTAGCGCCGAACTCCTACAATGAGCAGTTCTTC; CDR3aa: CAASDLAPNSYNEQFF; v_gene: TRBV24-1; j_gene: TRBJ2-1; d_gene: NA; abundance: NA
CDR3nt: TGCAGCGTTGCCCTTACCTCCTACAATGAGCAGTTCTTC; CDR3aa: CSVALTSYNEQFF; v_gene: TRBV29-1; j_gene: TRBJ2-1; d_gene: NA; abundance: NA
CDR3nt: TGCAGTGCTATCCGCGGGGTCTACGAGCAGTACTTC; CDR3aa: CSAIRGVYEQYF; v_gene: TRBV20-1; j_gene: TRBJ2-7; d_gene: NA; abundance: few
CDR3nt: TGTGCCAGCAGTTTTTCGACCGGACTAACAGGAGAGACCCAGTACTTC; CDR3aa: CASSFSTGLTGETQYF; v_gene: TRBV12-3/TRBV12-4; j_gene: TRBJ2-5; d_gene: NA; abundance: many
CDR3nt: TGCGCCAGCAGCCCGTGGACTAGCGGGGGCGTCTCCTACAATGAGCAGTTCTTC; CDR3aa: CASSPWTSGGVSYNEQFF; v_gene: TRBV5-1; j_gene: TRBJ2-1; d_gene: TRBD2; abundance: many
CDR3nt: TGTGCCACCCACCGGGGGGGTACCCCCTACGAGCAGTACTTC; CDR3aa: CATHRGGTPYEQYF; v_gene: TRBV6-1; j_gene: TRBJ2-7; d_gene: TRBD2; abundance: NA
CDR3nt: TGCAGTGCGGAGAAACAGGGGGCGGGCTACAATGAGCAGTTCTTC; CDR3aa: CSAEKQGAGYNEQFF; v_gene: TRBV20-1; j_gene: TRBJ2-1; d_gene: TRBD1; abundance: few
CDR3nt: TGTGCCAGCAATTATAGAACTAGGTTTGGGACAGGGGGACAGTACACAGATACGCAGTATTTT; CDR3aa: CASNYRTRFGTGGQYTDTQYF; v_gene: TRBV12-3/TRBV12-4; j_gene: TRBJ2-3; d_gene: TRBD1; abundance: many